This T cell receptor (beta chain) emerged from a study of T cells in Graves' hyperthyroidism and ophthalmopathy. Study findings and constraints: Model output signaled ophthalmopathy a median 6.5 months ahead of onset.

Germline V lookup: CDR1 SGHRS, CDR2 YFSETQ. V dropped 4 bases and J dropped 4; count of bases not matched to a gene: 9. The CDR3 covers 15 residues. What was amplified from RNA transcripts were TCR beta CDR3 regions. TCR CDR3 regions were first amplified by RT-PCR with HTBI primers. From the multiplex PCR reads, TCRdb called clonotypes with MiXCR, one entry per CDR3 protein. The sample has fewer than 450,000 distinct CDR3 sequences, about 15% seen once. The blood sample dates from first hyperthyroidism diagnosis, preceding any ophthalmopathy symptoms. This clonotype was seen ten or more times. No antigen is known for it.

This chain connects TRBV5-1 to TRBJ1-1; 8 bases map to TRBD1. The clonotype comes from a woman in her thirties with Graves' hyperthyroidism that later progressed to Graves' ophthalmopathy. Material: blood. In nucleotides, the CDR3 is TGCGCCAGCAGCCCGACAGGGGCAACCCTCACTGAAGCTTTCTTT. This sequence encodes CASSPTGATLTEAFF.